The 30 T cell receptor beta chains reported below all come from one sample, sequenced in a study of blood T cell repertoires in COVID-19 (dated by TCRdb to 2020 to 2022). Libraries were built with the immunoSEQ multiplex PCR assay. Held by TCRdb, this immuneACCESS table contains in-frame sequences only and omits some clones. Under half of the omission traces to an unresolved V gene where checked; the cause of the rest is unknown. This sample is represented by about 150,000 clones; around nine tenths of them were singletons. Clones ranked in the top ten supply more than 5% of the sample. Sequenced: peripheral blood. These receptors originate from a human donor in a cohort sampled during active COVID-19.

The chain combines TRBV2 with TRBJ1-2; no clear D. Per the germline V gene, CDR1 is SNHLY and CDR2 is FYNNEI. V lost 7 bases and J 0 bases, leaving 6 bases between the germline ends. CDR3 length equals 12 residues. Here the CDR3 DNA reads TGTGCCAGCATTGCAGCTAACTATGGCTACACCTTC. It yields the protein CASIAANYGYTF.

As DNA, the CDR3 is TGTGCCAGCAGCTTAAGGGGCTCCGGGCACGCCTACGAGCAGTACTTC. Its protein product is CASSLRGSGHAYEQYF. The rearrangement links TRBV11-3 to TRBJ2-7; possible D gene TRBD1, 5 bases. Germline CDR1 is SGHNT and CDR2 is YENEEA. The CDR3 spans 16 residues. The V end lost 2 bases, the J end lost 2 bases, and 16 bases lay between the germline ends. Full variable domain (remainder filled in from reference TRBV11-3 and TRBJ2-7): EAGVVQSPRYKIIEKKQPVAFWCNPISGHNTLYWYLQNLGQGPELLIRYENEEAVDDSQLPKDRFSAERLKGVDSTLKIQPAELGDSAVYLCASSLRGSGHAYEQYFGPGTRLTVT.

The CDR3 DNA is TGCGCCAGCAGCTTGGAAGGATCCAGGGCCGGAATGAACACTGAAGCTTTCTTT. Translation: CASSLEGSRAGMNTEAFF. The gene calls are TRBV5-1 and TRBJ1-1, with a tentative D call TRBD1 (5 bases). There are 18 residues in the CDR3. Germline values: CDR1 SGHRS, CDR2 YFSETQ. V was clipped by 0 bases and J by 0 bases, with 18 bases between them. Full variable domain (remainder filled in from reference TRBV5-1 and TRBJ1-1): KAGVTQTPRYLIKTRGQQVTLSCSPISGHRSVSWYQQTPGQGLQFLFEYFSETQRNKGNFPGRFSGRQFSNSRSEMNVSTLELGDSALYLCASSLEGSRAGMNTEAFFGQGTRLTVV.

In this sample, this clone turned up once. J is TRBJ2-7 and V is TRBV27, with D perhaps matching TRBD1 (6 bases). The V gene's germline CDR1 is MNHEY and CDR2 SMNVEV (reference sequence). V lost 6 bases and J 4 bases, leaving 22 bases between the germline ends. The CDR3 runs to 16 residues. The CDR3, as DNA: TGTGCCAGCAGAGATTCACACACAGGGTTCGCGTACGAGCAGTACTTC. Its translation: CASRDSHTGFAYEQYF.

A few counts support this clone. The genes are TRBV7-9 and TRBJ2-7; 8 positions agree with TRBD1. CDR3 size: 16 residues. The V gene's germline CDR1 is SEHNR and CDR2 FQNEAQ (reference sequence). After removal of 0 bases from V and 0 bases from J, the junction contained 4 bases not matched to a gene. CDR3 sequence reads: CASSLAVTGASYEQYF. In DNA form, the CDR3 reads TGTGCCAGCAGCTTAGCGGTGACAGGGGCCTCCTACGAGCAGTACTTC.

V is TRBV7-9 and J is TRBJ2-2; the D is unclear. CDR1 is SEHNR and CDR2 is FQNEAQ in the germline V gene (reference sequence). This CDR3 has 12 amino acids. The V gene lost 5 bases and the J gene lost 1 base, with 2 bases spanning the gap. The CDR3 DNA is TGTGCCAGCAGCCTGAACACCGGGGAGCTGTTTTTT. It translates to CASSLNTGELFF.

This sequence joins TRBV30 and TRBJ1-3; 8 bases agree with TRBD1. Trimming took 8 bases from V and 3 from J; bases not matched to a gene: 6. Per germline, CDR1 GTSNPN and CDR2 SVGIG (reference sequence). This CDR3 has 13 amino acids. The CDR3 DNA follows: TGTGCCCTCCAGGGGGCAGGTGGAAACACCATATATTTT. Protein product: CALQGAGGNTIYF.

This clone has only one observation. The chain combines TRBV5-1 with TRBJ2-5; 14 bases fit TRBD2. The CDR3 contains 17 residues. V gave up 1 base and J gave up 5 bases; unmatched junction bases: 7. The V gene's germline CDR1 is SGHRS and CDR2 YFSETQ. The CDR3 DNA reads TGCGCCAGCAGCTTGAGACTAGCGGGAGGGAAGGTCGAGACCCAGTACTTC. Translating it yields CASSLRLAGGKVETQYF. The complete variable domain, with remaining parts taken from reference TRBV5-1 and TRBJ2-5, reads KAGVTQTPRYLIKTRGQQVTLSCSPISGHRSVSWYQQTPGQGLQFLFEYFSETQRNKGNFPGRFSGRQFSNSRSEMNVSTLELGDSALYLCASSLRLAGGKVETQYFGPGTRLLVL.

The chain couples TRBV7-8 to TRBJ1-2; TRBD1 might be the D (6 bases). The CDR3 is 17 residues long. CDR1 and CDR2 from the germline V gene are SGHVS and FQNEAQ. Between the trimmed V and J ends, which lost 1 base and 2 bases, there was a span of 17 bases. The CDR3 bases are TGTGCCAGCAGCTTAGTCCCCAGCATACAGGGAAACTATGGCTACACCTTC. Protein: CASSLVPSIQGNYGYTF.

The CDR3 region is CASSRQGYSNQPQHF. The CDR3 DNA reads as TGTGCCAGCAGCAGACAGGGATATAGCAATCAGCCCCAGCATTTT. The V and J genes are TRBV7-2 and TRBJ1-5; 7 bases line up with TRBD1. The ends lost 5 bases at V and 0 bases at J; junction bases unmatched: 4. Per germline, CDR1 SGHTA and CDR2 FQGNSA. The CDR3 spans 15 residues.

The V gene is TRBV11-2, the J gene TRBJ1-2; 8 bases match TRBD1. The junction had 7 bases not matched to a gene; V was cut back by 5 bases and J by 5 bases. The germline V gene has CDR1 SGHAT and CDR2 FQNNGV. The CDR3 contains 14 residues. CDR3 coding DNA: TGTGCCAGCAGCCCCCCGGGACAGGCTTATGGCTACACCTTC. This codes for CASSPPGQAYGYTF.

The chain has TRBV28 and TRBJ1-6, with D possibly matching TRBD1 (5 bases). Germline CDR1 MDHEN, CDR2 SYDVKM. The CDR3 sequence is 14 residues long. Trimming removed 5 bases from V and 13 bases from J, with 18 bases in between. CDR3 residues: CASSTHGSRGPLHF. In DNA form, the CDR3 reads TGTGCCAGCAGTACTCACGGGTCGCGGGGGCCCCTCCACTTT.

Comments on this clone: One end of the junction does not line up with germline, which may come from a read error. The V gene is TRBV7-9, the J gene TRBJ2-6; TRBD2 is a possible D gene (6 bases). The CDR3 has 18 residues. CDR1 is SEHNR, CDR2 FQNEAQ, per germline (reference sequence). The CDR3 nucleotides read TGTGCCAGCAGCCCGCGGGACCCTCGGCGATCTGAGGCCAACGTCCTGACTTTC. Translated: CASSPRDPRRSEANVLTF.

The rearrangement uses TRBV3-1 (or the pseudogene TRBV3-2) and TRBJ1-2, with unresolved D. The CDR3 has 17 residues. Between the trimmed V and J ends, which lost 2 bases and 1 base, there was a span of 17 bases. The germline CDR1 and CDR2 sequences are LGHDT and YNNKEL (reference sequence). In DNA, the CDR3 is TGTGCCAGCAGCCAATCCCTGTCCCAGGACTTTAACTATGGCTACACCTTC. Translated, it gives CASSQSLSQDFNYGYTF.

The chain joins TRBV6-1 to TRBJ1-1, with 10 bases matching TRBD1. Germline CDR1 MNHNS, CDR2 SASEGT. The length of the CDR3 is 14 residues. Trimming took 3 bases from V and 5 from J; bases not matched to a gene: 3. This chain's CDR3 is CASSEDRGGTEAFF. In DNA, the CDR3 is TGTGCCAGCAGTGAGGACAGGGGGGGGACTGAAGCTTTCTTT.

The chain is built from TRBV4-2 and TRBJ1-3; a weak D match, TRBD1 (5 bases). The CDR3 covers 15 residues. V lost 2 bases and J 0 bases, leaving 8 bases between the germline ends. Germline CDR1 reads LGHNA; CDR2 reads YNFKEQ. CDR3 protein: CASSQFDSSGNTIYF. CDR3 sequence (DNA): TGTGCCAGCAGCCAATTTGACAGCTCTGGAAACACCATATATTTT.

The chain combines TRBV5-6 with TRBJ2-7, with 9 bases aligning to TRBD1. Per germline, CDR1 SGHDT and CDR2 YYEEEE. The junction had 3 bases not matched to a gene; V was cut back by 2 bases and J by 0 bases. This CDR3 has 15 amino acids. CDR3: CASSFGTGSSYEQYF. In nucleotides, the CDR3 is TGTGCCAGCAGCTTCGGGACAGGGAGCTCCTACGAGCAGTACTTC.

The V and J genes are TRBV5-1 and TRBJ2-5; D unclear. Germline V CDR1 and CDR2: SGHRS, YFSETQ. Trimming cost V 0 bases and J 2 bases, with 5 bases left between them. The length of the CDR3 is 13 residues. The CDR3 nucleotides read TGCGCCAGCAGCTTGGCCGTACAAGAGACCCAGTACTTC. Amino acid sequence: CASSLAVQETQYF.

The chain combines TRBV7-6 with TRBJ2-7; weak D call: TRBD2 (6 bases). Germline V gene data show CDR1 as SGHVS and CDR2 as FNYEAQ. The CDR3 covers 17 residues. V lost 1 base, J lost 0 bases, and 16 bases lay in between. The CDR3 coding sequence is TGTGCCAGCAGCTTAGGGGGGACTGGCGCCTTCTCCTACGAGCAGTACTTC. The encoded protein is CASSLGGTGAFSYEQYF. Combining the CDR3 with reference TRBV7-6 and TRBJ2-7 gives the whole variable domain GAGVSQSPRYKVTKRGQDVALRCDPISGHVSLYWYRQALGQGPEFLTYFNYEAQQDKSGLPNDRFSAERPEGSISTLTIQRTEQRDSAMYRCASSLGGTGAFSYEQYFGPGTRLTVT.

The V call is TRBV5-6, the J call TRBJ1-3; 8 bases match TRBD1. The V and J ends lost 2 bases and 3 bases, in that order; junction bases with no gene match: 4. The CDR3 is made up of 15 amino acids. Germline CDR1 reads SGHDT; CDR2 reads YYEEEE. The CDR3 region has the DNA TGTGCCAGCAGCTTCCAGGGGGCACTTGGAAACACCATATATTTT. Protein product: CASSFQGALGNTIYF. Supplemented by reference TRBV5-6 and TRBJ1-3, the full variable domain reads DAGVTQSPTHLIKTRGQQVTLRCSPKSGHDTVSWYQQALGQGPQFIFQYYEEEERQRGNFPDRFSGHQFPNYSSELNVNALLLGDSALYLCASSFQGALGNTIYFGEGSWLTVV.

This clone came up a few times. This chain links TRBV4-3 with TRBJ1-2, with TRBD1 matching 9 bases. CDR1 is LGHNA, CDR2 YSLEER, per germline. The CDR3 loop spans 13 amino acids. Trimming at V came to 5 bases and at J to 7 bases, leaving 5 bases not matched to a gene. The CDR3 DNA is TGCGCCAGCAGCTTACAGGGGGCTAGTGGCTACACCTTC. Translated, it gives CASSLQGASGYTF.

This chain uses TRBV6-6 with TRBJ1-5, with a weak D call TRBD1 (6 bases). The CDR3 length is 14 residues. Germline assignment: CDR1 MNHNY and CDR2 SVGAGI (reference sequence). With 6 bases removed from V and 5 bases from J, the gap between germline ends came to 14 bases. The CDR3 region is CASSLQGLDQPQHF. CDR3 bases: TGTGCCAGCAGCTTACAGGGATTAGATCAGCCCCAGCATTTT.

The chain has TRBV6-5 and TRBJ2-7; D perhaps matches TRBD1 (5 bases). CDR3 length: 12 amino acids. Germline loops: CDR1 MNHEY, CDR2 SVGAGI. Between the trimmed V and J ends, which lost 6 bases and 1 base, there was a span of 7 bases. Here the CDR3 reads CASRSGSYEQYF. As DNA, the CDR3 is TGTGCCAGCAGATCAGGGTCCTACGAGCAGTACTTC.

The gene calls are TRBV4-3 and TRBJ2-3; TRBD1 aligns across 10 bases. CDR1 is LGHNA, CDR2 YSLEER, per germline. V shed 2 bases, J shed 4 bases, and the junction held 9 bases outside the gene matches. The CDR3 has 17 amino acids. The CDR3 sequence: CASSQSTGTGASDTQYF. CDR3 in DNA: TGCGCCAGCAGCCAATCTACCGGGACAGGGGCGTCAGATACGCAGTATTTT.

The chain is built from TRBV3-1 (or the pseudogene TRBV3-2) and TRBJ2-3, with 9 bases aligning to TRBD2. Germline V gene sequence: CDR1 LGHDT, CDR2 YNNKEL (reference sequence). There are 15 residues in the CDR3. V lost 1 base and J lost 1; bases outside the gene matches: 0. Written as DNA, the CDR3 is TGTGCCAGCAGCCAAGGACTAGCGGGCACAGATACGCAGTATTTT. Protein sequence: CASSQGLAGTDTQYF.

The rearrangement links TRBV29-1 to TRBJ1-4; D remains ambiguous. Trimming took 7 bases from V and 7 from J, leaving 13 bases between them. Germline-derived CDR1 and CDR2 are SQVTM and ANQGSEA. This CDR3 region has 12 residues. The CDR3 region has the DNA TGCAGCGGACAAGGTGCAGGTGAAAAACTGTTTTTT. It codes for CSGQGAGEKLFF.

This chain links TRBV28 with TRBJ2-1; tentatively, D is TRBD2 (6 bases). The CDR3 has 16 residues. Trimming took off 5 bases at V and 2 bases at J, with 16 bases between the two ends. The germline gives CDR1 MDHEN, CDR2 SYDVKM. DNA of the CDR3: TGTGCCAGCAGTACCGAAGCTAGCGCTACCTACAATGAGCAGTTCTTC. This translates into CASSTEASATYNEQFF.

V usage is TRBV27 and J usage is TRBJ1-5, with D maybe TRBD1 (6 bases). Trimming took off 6 bases at V and 2 bases at J, with 14 bases between the two ends. The germline V gene has CDR1 MNHEY and CDR2 SMNVEV (reference sequence). The CDR3 is made up of 15 amino acids. The CDR3 loop is CASSRTGSGNQPQHF. The CDR3 DNA reads TGTGCCAGCAGCCGTACAGGGTCGGGCAATCAGCCCCAGCATTTT.

A remark on this clone: In the same sample, other DNA sequences code for this CDR3. The rearrangement links TRBV6-5 to TRBJ1-2; a possible D gene is TRBD1 (5 bases). With 2 bases removed from V and 8 bases from J, the gap between germline ends came to 12 bases. From germline, CDR1 is MNHEY and CDR2 SVGAGI. CDR3 length equals 13 residues. CDR3 nucleotides: TGTGCCAGCAGTTACAGGGCCGGGGGGGGCTACACCTTC. Translating it yields CASSYRAGGGYTF.

This clone has only one observation. DNA for the CDR3: TGTGCCTGGAAGTCGGGGAACACTGAAGCTTTCTTT. It codes for CAWKSGNTEAFF. V and J are TRBV30 and TRBJ1-1; no clear D. In germline, CDR1 is GTSNPN, CDR2 SVGIG (reference sequence). The CDR3 is made up of 12 amino acids. Trimming shortened V by 4 bases and J by 1 base, and 7 bases separated the two germline ends.